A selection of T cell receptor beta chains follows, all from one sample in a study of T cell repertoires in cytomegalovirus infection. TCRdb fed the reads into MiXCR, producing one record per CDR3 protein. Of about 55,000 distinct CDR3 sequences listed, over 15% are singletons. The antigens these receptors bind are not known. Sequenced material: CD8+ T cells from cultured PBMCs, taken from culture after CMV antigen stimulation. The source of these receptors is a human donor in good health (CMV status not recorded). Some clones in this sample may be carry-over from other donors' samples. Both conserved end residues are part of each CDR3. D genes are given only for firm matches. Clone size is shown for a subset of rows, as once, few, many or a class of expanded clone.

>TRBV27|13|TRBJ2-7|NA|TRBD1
TGTGCCAGCAGTTTAACAGGGGGCAGCGAGCAGTACTTC
CASSLTGGSEQYF
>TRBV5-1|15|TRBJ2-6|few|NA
TGCGCCAGCAGCTATAGGACTGTTGGGGCCAACGTCCTGACTTTC
CASSYRTVGANVLTF
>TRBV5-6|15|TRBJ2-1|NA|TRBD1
TGTGCCAGCAGCGCCGGGGGGACAGGGGCCAATGAGCAGTTCTTC
CASSAGGTGANEQFF
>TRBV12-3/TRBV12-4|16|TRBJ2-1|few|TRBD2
TGTGCCAGCAGTTTAGTTCCTAGCGGGGGGGTTCGTGAGCAGTTCTTC
CASSLVPSGGVREQFF
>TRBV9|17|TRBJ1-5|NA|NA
TGTGCCAGCAGCGTAGGGGACCAGGGATATAGCAATCAGCCCCAGCATTTT
CASSVGDQGYSNQPQHF
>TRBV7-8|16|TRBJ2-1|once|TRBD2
TGTGCCAGCAGAAAAATGACTAGCGGGAGTTTCAATGAGCAGTTCTTC
CASRKMTSGSFNEQFF
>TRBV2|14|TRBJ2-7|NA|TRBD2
TGTGCCAGCCTCGGGACTAGCGGGAACTACGAGCAGTACTTC
CASLGTSGNYEQYF
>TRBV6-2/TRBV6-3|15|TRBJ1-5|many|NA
TGTGCCAGCAGTTACTACACAGGCTACAATCAGCCCCAGCATTTT
CASSYYTGYNQPQHF
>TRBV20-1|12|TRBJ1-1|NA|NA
TGCAGTGCTAGGGGAGGTTACACTGAAGCTTTCTTT
CSARGGYTEAFF
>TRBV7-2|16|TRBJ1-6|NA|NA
TGTGCCAGCAGCTTAGCCCGACAGTACTATAATTCACCCCTCCACTTT
CASSLARQYYNSPLHF
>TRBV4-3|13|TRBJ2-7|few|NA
TGCGCCAGCAGCCAAACCTTATCTGCCGAGCAGTACTTC
CASSQTLSAEQYF
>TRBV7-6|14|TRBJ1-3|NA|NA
TGTGCCAGCAGCTTAGGAATAGGCGGAAACACCATATATTTT
CASSLGIGGNTIYF
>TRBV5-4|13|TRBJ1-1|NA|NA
TGTGCCAGCAGCTTGGCGGGGGGGAGGATGGCTTTCTTT
CASSLAGGRMAFF
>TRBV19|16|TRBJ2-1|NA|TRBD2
TGTGCCAGTAGTGGGCTAGCGGGGGCCTTATACAATGAGCAGTTCTTC
CASSGLAGALYNEQFF
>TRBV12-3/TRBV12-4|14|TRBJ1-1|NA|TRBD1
TGTGCCAGCAGTTGGGACAGGGGGGACAATGAAGCTTTCTTT
CASSWDRGDNEAFF
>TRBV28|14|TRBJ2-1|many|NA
TGTGCCAGCAGTCCCATGGGCCCTTACAATGAGCAGTTCTTC
CASSPMGPYNEQFF
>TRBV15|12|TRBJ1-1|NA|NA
TGTGCCACCCAACAGGGGAACACTGAAGCTTTCTTT
CATQQGNTEAFF
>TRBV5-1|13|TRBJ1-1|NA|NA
TGCGCCAGCAGCTTGATGGGGGGGGCTGAAGCTTGCTTT
CASSLMGGAEACF
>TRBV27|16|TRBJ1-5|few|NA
TGTGCCAGCAGTTTAGTGACCCCGGGAGGCAATCAGCCCCAGCATTTT
CASSLVTPGGNQPQHF